A single T cell receptor beta chain is shown here with its context. The antigen remains unidentified. This sample was included in a study of identifying expanded T cells in peripheral blood. Collection occurred without any documented infections or immune events in donors. Study conclusions and caveats: Across healthy donors, higher total template counts meant significantly greater roughly two-week count variance.

CDR3 length: 15 residues. Losses at the gene ends were 3 bases for V and 4 bases for J; bases not matched to a gene: 8. Per the germline V gene, CDR1 is MGHRA and CDR2 is YSYEKL. TCRdb's table, derived via immunoSEQ multiplex PCR, lists solely in-frame clones and lacks some. This table has approximately 94,000 clones, approximately 88% appearing once. This chain joins TRBV4-1 and TRBJ2-7; 8 bases align to TRBD1. The clonotype originates from a person between 18 and 75 years old in good health. Sequencing input: blood. The CDR3 nucleotides read TGCGCCAGCAGCCAGACCGGGACAGGCCCTTACGAGCAGTACTTC. Amino acids: CASSQTGTGPYEQYF.